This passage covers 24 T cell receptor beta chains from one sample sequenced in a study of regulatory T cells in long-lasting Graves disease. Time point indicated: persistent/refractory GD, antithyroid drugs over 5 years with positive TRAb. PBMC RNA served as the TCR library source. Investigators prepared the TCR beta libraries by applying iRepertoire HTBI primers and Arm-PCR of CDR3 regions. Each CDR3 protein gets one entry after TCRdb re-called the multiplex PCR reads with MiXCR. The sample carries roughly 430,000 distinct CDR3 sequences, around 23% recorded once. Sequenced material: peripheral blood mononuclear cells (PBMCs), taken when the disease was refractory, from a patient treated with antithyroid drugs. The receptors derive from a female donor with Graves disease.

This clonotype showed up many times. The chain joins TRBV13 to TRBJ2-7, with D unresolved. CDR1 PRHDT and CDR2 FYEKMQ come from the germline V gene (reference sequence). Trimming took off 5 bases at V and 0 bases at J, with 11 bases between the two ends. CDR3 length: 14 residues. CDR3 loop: CASSVLSSSYEQYF. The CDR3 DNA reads TGTGCCAGCAGCGTCCTCAGTAGCTCCTACGAGCAGTACTTC.

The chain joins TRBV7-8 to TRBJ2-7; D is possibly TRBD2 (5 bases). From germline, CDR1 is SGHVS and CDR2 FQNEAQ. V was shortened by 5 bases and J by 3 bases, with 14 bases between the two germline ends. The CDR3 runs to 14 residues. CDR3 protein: CASSTSRRFYEQYF. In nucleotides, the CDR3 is TGTGCCAGCAGCACTAGTCGGAGATTCTACGAGCAGTACTTC.

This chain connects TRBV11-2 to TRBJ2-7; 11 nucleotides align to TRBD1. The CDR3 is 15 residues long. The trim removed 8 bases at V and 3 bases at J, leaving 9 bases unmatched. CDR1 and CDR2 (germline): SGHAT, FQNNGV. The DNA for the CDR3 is TGTGCCAGCTCGCGGCCCGGGACAGGGGGCTACGAGCAGTACTTC. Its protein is CASSRPGTGGYEQYF.

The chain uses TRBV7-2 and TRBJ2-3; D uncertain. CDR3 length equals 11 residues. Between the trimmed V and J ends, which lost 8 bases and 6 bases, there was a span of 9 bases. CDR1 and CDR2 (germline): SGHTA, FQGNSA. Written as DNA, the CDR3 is TGTGCCAGCTCGATCCTTGATACGCAGTATTTT. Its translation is CASSILDTQYF.

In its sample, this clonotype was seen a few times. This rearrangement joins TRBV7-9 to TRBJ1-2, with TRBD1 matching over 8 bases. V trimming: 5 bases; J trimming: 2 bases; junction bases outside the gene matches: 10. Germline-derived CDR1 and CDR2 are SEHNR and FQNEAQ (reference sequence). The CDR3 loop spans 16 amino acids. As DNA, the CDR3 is TGTGCCAGCAGCCCGGACAGGGCCGATGCAAACTATGGCTACACCTTC. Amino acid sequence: CASSPDRADANYGYTF.

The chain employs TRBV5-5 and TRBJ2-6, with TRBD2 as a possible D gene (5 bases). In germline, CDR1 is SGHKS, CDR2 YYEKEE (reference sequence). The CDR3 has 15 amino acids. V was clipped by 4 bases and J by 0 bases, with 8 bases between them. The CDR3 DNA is TGTGCCAGCAGCGCTGGGAGCTCTGGGGCCAACGTCCTGACTTTC. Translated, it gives CASSAGSSGANVLTF.

The CDR3: CASSFKMGTGVHEQYF. The DNA for the CDR3 is TGTGCCAGCAGCTTTAAAATGGGGACAGGGGTCCACGAGCAGTACTTC. The V call is TRBV5-6, the J call TRBJ2-7; 10 nucleotides line up with TRBD1. V shed 2 bases and J 5 bases; nucleotides not matched to a gene: 10. The V gene's germline CDR1 is SGHDT and CDR2 YYEEEE. CDR3 length: 16 residues.

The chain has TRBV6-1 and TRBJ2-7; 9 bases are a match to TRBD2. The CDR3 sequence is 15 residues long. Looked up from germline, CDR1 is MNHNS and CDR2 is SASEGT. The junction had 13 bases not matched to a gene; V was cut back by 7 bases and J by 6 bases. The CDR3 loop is CASTPPAGGPGEQYF. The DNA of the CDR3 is TGTGCCAGCACCCCCCCCGCGGGAGGGCCTGGCGAGCAGTACTTC.

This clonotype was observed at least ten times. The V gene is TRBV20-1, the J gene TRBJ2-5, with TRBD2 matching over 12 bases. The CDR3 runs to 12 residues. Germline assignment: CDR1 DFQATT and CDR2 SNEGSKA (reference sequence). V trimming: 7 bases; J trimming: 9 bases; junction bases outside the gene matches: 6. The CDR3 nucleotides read TGCAGTGACCGACTAGCGGGAGTGGCCCAGTACTTC. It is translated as CSDRLAGVAQYF.

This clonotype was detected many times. The CDR3 loop is CSVDPGRDTEAFF. CDR3 nucleotides: TGCAGCGTTGACCCAGGGCGGGACACTGAAGCTTTCTTT. The rearrangement links TRBV29-1 to TRBJ1-1; D possibly corresponds to TRBD1 (5 bases). Germline CDR1 and CDR2: SQVTM and ANQGSEA. The CDR3 is 13 amino acids. Trimming took 3 bases from V and 3 from J, leaving 11 bases between them.

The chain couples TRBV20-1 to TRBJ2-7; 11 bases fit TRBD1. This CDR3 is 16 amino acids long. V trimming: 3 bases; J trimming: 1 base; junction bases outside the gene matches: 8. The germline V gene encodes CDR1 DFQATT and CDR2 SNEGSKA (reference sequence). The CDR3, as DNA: TGCAGTGCTAGTAACCCCGGGACAGGGGGGTCCTACGAGCAGTACTTC. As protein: CSASNPGTGGSYEQYF.

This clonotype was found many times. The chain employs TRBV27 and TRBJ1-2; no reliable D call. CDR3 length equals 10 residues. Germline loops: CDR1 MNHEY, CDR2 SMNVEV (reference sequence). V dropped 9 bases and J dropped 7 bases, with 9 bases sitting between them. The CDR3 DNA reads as TGTGCCAGAAGGTGCTCTGGCTACACCTTC. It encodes CARRCSGYTF.

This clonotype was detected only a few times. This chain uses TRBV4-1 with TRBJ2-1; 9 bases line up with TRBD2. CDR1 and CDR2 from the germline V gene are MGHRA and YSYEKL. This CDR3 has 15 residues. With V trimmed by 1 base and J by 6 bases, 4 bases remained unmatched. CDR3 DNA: TGCGCCAGCAGCCAAGCAGCGGGAGGTGGCAATGAGCAGTTCTTC. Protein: CASSQAAGGGNEQFF.

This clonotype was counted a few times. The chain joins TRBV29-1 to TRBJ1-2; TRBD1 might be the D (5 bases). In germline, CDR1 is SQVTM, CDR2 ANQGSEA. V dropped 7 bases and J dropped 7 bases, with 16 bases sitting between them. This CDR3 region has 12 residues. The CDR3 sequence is CSAPGPGGGYTF. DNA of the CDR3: TGCAGCGCGCCGGGACCGGGAGGTGGCTACACCTTC.

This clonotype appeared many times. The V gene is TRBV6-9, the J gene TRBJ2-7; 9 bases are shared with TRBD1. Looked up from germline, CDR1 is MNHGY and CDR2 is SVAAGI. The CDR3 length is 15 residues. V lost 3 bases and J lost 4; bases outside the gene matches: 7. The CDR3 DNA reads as TGTGCCAGCAGTTACCCGGGACAGGGCGGTTACGAGCAGTACTTC. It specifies CASSYPGQGGYEQYF.

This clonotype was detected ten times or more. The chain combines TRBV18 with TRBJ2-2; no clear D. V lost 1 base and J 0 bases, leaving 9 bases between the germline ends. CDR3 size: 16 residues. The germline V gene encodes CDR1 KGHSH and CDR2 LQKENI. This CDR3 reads CASSPLTGANTGELFF. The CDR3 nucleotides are TGTGCCAGCTCACCACTCACTGGGGCGAACACCGGGGAGCTGTTTTTT.

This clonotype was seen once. CDR3 bases: TGTGCCAGCAGCTCCACTAAGGGGCCGTATGGCTACACCTTC. This translates into CASSSTKGPYGYTF. V gene TRBV11-1 combines with J gene TRBJ1-2, with D possibly TRBD1 on 5 matching bases. Germline CDR1 is SGHAT and CDR2 is FQDESV (reference sequence). V lost 4 bases and J 5 bases, leaving 14 bases between the germline ends. This CDR3 contains 14 residues.

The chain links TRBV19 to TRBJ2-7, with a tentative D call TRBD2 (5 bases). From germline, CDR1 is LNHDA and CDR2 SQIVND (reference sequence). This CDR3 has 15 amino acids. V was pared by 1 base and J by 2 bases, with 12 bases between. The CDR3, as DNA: TGTGCCAGTAGTATAGGTAGCGCGAGCACCTACGAGCAGTACTTC. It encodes CASSIGSASTYEQYF.

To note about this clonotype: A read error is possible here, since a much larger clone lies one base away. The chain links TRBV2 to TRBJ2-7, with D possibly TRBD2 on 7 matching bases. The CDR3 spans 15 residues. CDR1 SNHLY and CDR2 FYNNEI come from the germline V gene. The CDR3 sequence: CAGSGGGLIDYEQYF. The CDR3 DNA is TGTGCCGGCAGTGGGGGGGGCCTTATCGACTACGAGCAGTACTTC.

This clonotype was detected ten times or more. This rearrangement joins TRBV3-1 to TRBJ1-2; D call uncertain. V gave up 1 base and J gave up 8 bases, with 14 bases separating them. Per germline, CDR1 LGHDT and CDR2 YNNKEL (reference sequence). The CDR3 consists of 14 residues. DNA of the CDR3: TGTGCCAGCAGCCAAGGCGGAGGAGGTTACGGCTACACCTTC. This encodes CASSQGGGGYGYTF.

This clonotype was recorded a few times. CDR3 bases: TGTGCCAGCAGGTTTAGCGGGAGCCGTCTGGGGGAGCAGTACTTC. It translates to CASRFSGSRLGEQYF. The V call is TRBV5-4, the J call TRBJ2-7; 9 bases fit TRBD2. Germline CDR1 is SGHNT and CDR2 is YYREEE (reference sequence). J gave up 7 bases and V 5 bases, and 13 bases lay outside the gene matches. This CDR3 comprises 15 residues.

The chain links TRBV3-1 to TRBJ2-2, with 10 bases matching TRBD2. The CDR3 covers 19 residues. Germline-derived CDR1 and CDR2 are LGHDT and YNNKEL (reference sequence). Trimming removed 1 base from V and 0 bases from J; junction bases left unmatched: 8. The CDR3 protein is CASSQGWIAGGPNTGELFF. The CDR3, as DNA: TGTGCCAGCAGCCAAGGTTGGATAGCGGGAGGACCGAACACCGGGGAGCTGTTTTTT.

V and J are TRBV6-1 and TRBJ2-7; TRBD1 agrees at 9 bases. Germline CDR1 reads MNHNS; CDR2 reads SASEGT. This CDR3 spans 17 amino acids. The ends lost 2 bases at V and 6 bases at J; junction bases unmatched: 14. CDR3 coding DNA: TGTGCCAGCAGTGAAAGTATACAGGGGGCGCTGAGTCTCGAGCAGTACTTC. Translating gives CASSESIQGALSLEQYF.

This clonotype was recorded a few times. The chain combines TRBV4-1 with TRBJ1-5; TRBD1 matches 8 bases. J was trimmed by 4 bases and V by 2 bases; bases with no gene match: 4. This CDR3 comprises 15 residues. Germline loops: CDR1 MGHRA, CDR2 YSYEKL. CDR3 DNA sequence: TGCGCCAGCAGCCAACCGAGACAGGGGAATCAGCCCCAGCATTTT. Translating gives CASSQPRQGNQPQHF.